Below, one T cell receptor beta chain is given with its context. The antigen is not known. The authors reverse transcribed roughly 0.5 to 1 ug RNA with random hexamers. With immunoSEQ multiplex PCR, TCR beta CDR3 was amplified across 54 Vbeta and 13 Jbeta. TCRdb reprocessed the immunoSEQ multiplex PCR reads with MiXCR, giving one entry per CDR3 protein. The data contain about 190,000 distinct CDR3 sequences, 85% to 95% of them singletons. This entry is derived from a study of CD8 T cells in Susac syndrome. Findings and limits, study-wide: CD8+ clonal expansion in Susac peaked in TEMRA cells and active patients.

With 1 base removed from V and 0 bases from J, the gap between germline ends came to 4 bases. CDR3 size: 14 residues. Germline V gene sequence: CDR1 LGHDT, CDR2 YNNKEL (reference sequence). Negative magnetic isolation gave CD8+ and CD4+ cells; FACS enriched CD8+ TEMRA. This sequence was found in a human donor with Susac syndrome. V usage is TRBV3-1 and J usage is TRBJ1-3; unclear D gene. Sequencing was carried out using CD8+ T cells from PBMCs. The CDR3 spells CASSQVSSGNTIYF. For the CDR3, the DNA is TGTGCCAGCAGCCAAGTGTCCTCTGGAAACACCATATATTTT.